The T cell receptor beta chain under discussion was sequenced for a study of T cell repertoires in cytomegalovirus infection. Looking at the study overall: Both a matching HLA type and CMV infection were indicated by public TCR beta signatures.

Study-wide findings and caveats: HLA-C-restricted TCR beta clonotypes specific for CMV led the ex vivo response. CMV carriers with the relevant HLA were identified by cumulative public TCR beta family frequency.

TCRdb re-called the reads through MiXCR, storing one row per CDR3 protein. This table holds about 330,000 distinct CDR3 sequences, roughly 36% found once. As concerns this clonotype: The antigen is undetermined.

V shed 4 bases and J shed 2 bases, with 6 bases lying between them. This CDR3 region has 13 residues. The V gene's germline CDR1 is SGHNT and CDR2 YENEEA. V gene TRBV11-3 combines with J gene TRBJ2-1; D call uncertain. This sequence originates from a human donor in good health (CMV status not recorded). Some clones in this sample may be carry-over from other donors' samples. The sequenced sample was cultured PBMCs, obtained from culture after CMV antigen stimulation. For the CDR3, the DNA is TGTGCCAGCAGCTCCCGGGCCTACAATGAGCAGTTCTTC. This translates into CASSSRAYNEQFF.